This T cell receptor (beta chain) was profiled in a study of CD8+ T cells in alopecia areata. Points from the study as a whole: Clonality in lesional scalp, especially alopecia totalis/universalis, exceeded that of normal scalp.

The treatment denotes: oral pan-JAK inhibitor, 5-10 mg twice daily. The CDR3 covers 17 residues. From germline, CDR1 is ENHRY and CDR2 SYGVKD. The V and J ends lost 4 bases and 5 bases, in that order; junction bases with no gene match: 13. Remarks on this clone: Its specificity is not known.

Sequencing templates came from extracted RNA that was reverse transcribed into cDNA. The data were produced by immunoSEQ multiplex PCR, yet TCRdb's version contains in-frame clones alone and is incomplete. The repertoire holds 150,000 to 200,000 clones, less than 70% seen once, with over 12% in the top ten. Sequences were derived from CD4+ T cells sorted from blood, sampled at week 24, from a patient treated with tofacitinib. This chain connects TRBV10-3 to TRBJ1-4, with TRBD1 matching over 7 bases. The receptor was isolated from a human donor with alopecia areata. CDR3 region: CAISVSERTGDNEKLFF. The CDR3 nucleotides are TGTGCCATCAGTGTTTCGGAACGAACAGGGGACAATGAAAAACTGTTTTTT.